This TCR beta chain was sequenced for a study of T cell responses to AZD1222 COVID-19 vaccine. Study at large: Pooling covered second doses at about 4 or about 12 weeks.

Comment on this clone: Its target is unknown.

Trimming stripped 1 base from V and 3 bases from J, with 4 bases between. The V gene's germline CDR1 is MGHRA and CDR2 YSYEKL. The length of the CDR3 is 13 residues. Sequenced by immunoSEQ multiplex PCR; TCRdb stores in-frame clones only, minus some. The sample yields about 150,000 clones, around 94% seen once. Findings of the study overall: In a largely white British group with more females than males, clonal diversity was possibly underestimated. Per reports, nearly half of all spike-specific TCRs target regions that are unmutated in variants. After two AZD1222 doses, spike-specific TCR breadth and depth rose versus day 0.

The TCR comes from an adult in good health. The sample in question was peripheral blood, obtained on day 0 of AZD1222 vaccination. The V call is TRBV4-1, the J call TRBJ1-5, with no clear D. The CDR3 region is CASSQVANQPQHF. The CDR3 DNA follows: TGCGCCAGCAGCCAAGTGGCCAATCAGCCCCAGCATTTT.